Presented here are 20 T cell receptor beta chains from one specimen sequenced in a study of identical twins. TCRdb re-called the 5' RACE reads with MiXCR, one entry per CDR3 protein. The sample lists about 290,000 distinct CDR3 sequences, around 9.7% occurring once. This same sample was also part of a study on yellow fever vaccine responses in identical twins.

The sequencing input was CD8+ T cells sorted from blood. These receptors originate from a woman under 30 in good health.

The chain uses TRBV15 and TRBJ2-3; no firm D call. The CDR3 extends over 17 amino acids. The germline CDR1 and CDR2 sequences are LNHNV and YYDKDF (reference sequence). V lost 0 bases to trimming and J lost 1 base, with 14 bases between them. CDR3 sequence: CATSRDRDGPRTDTQYF. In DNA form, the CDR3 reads TGTGCCACCAGCAGAGATCGCGACGGACCCCGCACAGATACGCAGTATTTT. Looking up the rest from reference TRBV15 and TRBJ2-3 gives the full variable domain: DAMVIQNPRYQVTQFGKPVTLSCSQTLNHNVMYWYQQKSSQAPKLLFHYYDKDFNNEADTPDNFQSRRPNTSFCFLDIRSPGLGDTAMYLCATSRDRDGPRTDTQYFGPGTRLTVL.

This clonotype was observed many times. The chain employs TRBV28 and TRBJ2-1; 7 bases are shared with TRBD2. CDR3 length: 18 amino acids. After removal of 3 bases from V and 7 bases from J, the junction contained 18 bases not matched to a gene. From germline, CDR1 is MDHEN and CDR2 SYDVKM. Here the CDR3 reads CASSLPPRLAEGRNEQFF. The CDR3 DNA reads TGTGCCAGCAGTTTGCCCCCCAGACTAGCAGAAGGAAGGAATGAGCAGTTCTTC.

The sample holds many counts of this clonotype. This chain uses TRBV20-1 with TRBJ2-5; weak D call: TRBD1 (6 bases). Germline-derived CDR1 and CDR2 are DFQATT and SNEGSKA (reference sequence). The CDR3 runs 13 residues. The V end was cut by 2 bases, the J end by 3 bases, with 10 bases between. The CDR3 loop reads CSARTWTEETQYF. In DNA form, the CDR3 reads TGCAGTGCTAGAACATGGACAGAAGAGACCCAGTACTTC.

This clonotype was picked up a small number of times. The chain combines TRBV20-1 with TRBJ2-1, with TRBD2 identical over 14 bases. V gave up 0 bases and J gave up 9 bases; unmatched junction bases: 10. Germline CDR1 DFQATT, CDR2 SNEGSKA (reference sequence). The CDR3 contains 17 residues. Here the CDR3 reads CSARDPLTSGRAREQFF. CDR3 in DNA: TGCAGTGCTAGAGATCCGTTGACTAGCGGGAGGGCCCGTGAGCAGTTCTTC.

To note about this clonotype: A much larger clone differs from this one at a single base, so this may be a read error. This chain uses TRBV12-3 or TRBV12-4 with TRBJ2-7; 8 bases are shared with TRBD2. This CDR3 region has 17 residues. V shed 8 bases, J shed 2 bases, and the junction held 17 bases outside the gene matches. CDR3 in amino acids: CASRGAGRGTITYEQYF. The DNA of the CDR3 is TGTGCCAGCCGAGGCGCCGGGAGGGGAACTATTACCTACGAGCAGTACTTC.

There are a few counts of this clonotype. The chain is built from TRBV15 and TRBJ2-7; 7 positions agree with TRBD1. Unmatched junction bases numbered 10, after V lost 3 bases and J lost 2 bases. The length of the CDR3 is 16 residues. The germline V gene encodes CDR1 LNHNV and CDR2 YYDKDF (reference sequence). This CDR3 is CATSRTGQHTPYEQYF. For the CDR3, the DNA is TGTGCCACCAGCAGGACGGGACAGCATACCCCCTACGAGCAGTACTTC.

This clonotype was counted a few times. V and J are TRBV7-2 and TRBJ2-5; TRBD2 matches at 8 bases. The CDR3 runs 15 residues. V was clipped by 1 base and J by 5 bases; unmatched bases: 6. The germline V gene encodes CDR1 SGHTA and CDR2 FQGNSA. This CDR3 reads CASSLGAGLGETQYF. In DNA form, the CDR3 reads TGTGCCAGCAGCTTAGGTGCGGGACTAGGGGAGACCCAGTACTTC.

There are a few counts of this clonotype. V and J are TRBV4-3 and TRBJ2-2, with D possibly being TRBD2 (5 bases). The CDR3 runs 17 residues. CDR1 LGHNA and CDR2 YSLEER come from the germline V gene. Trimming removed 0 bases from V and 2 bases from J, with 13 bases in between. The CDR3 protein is CASSQDETGGNTGELFF. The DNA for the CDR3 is TGCGCCAGCAGCCAAGACGAAACCGGAGGTAACACCGGGGAGCTGTTTTTT.

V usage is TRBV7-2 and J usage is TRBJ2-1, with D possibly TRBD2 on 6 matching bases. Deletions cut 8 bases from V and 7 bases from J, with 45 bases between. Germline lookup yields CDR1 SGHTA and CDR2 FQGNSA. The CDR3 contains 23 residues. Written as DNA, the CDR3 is TGTGCCAGCGCTTTTTGGAGGGTTTCTGAAAATGGGGTTCAAGGTCGGACTATAAATGAGCAGTTCTTC. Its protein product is CASAFWRVSENGVQGRTINEQFF.

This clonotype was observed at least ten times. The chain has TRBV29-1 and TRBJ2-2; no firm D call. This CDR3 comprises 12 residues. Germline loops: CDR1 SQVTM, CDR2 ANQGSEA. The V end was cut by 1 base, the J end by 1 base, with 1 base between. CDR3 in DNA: TGCAGCGTTGAAGGGAACACCGGGGAGCTGTTTTTT. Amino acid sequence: CSVEGNTGELFF.

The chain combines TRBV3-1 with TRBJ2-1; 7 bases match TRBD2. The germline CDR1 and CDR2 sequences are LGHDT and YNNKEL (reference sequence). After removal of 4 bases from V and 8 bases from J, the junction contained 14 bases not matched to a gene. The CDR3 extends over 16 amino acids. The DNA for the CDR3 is TGTGCCAGCAGCCTCCAAGCGGGACCTACTGGGGATGAGCAGTTCTTC. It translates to CASSLQAGPTGDEQFF.

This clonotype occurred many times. The CDR3 DNA is TGTGCCAGCAGTTCCCCGACGAACCCAAATGAGCAGTTCTTC. Translated, it gives CASSSPTNPNEQFF. The chain links TRBV27 to TRBJ2-1; D unresolved. V was pared by 4 bases and J by 7 bases, with 14 bases between. Germline loops: CDR1 MNHEY, CDR2 SMNVEV (reference sequence). The CDR3 is 14 amino acids.

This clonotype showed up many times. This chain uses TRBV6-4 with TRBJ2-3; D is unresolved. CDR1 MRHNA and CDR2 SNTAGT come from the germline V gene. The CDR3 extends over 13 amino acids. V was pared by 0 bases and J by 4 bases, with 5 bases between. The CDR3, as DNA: TGTGCCAGCAGTGACTCTGAAGCAGATACGCAGTATTTT. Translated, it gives CASSDSEADTQYF.

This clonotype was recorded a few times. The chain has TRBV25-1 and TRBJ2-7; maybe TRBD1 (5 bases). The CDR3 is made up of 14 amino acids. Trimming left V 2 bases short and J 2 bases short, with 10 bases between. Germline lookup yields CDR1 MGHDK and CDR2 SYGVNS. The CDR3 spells CASSERAGPYEQYF. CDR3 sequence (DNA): TGTGCCAGCAGTGAAAGGGCAGGGCCCTACGAGCAGTACTTC.

Here the CDR3 DNA reads TGCAGTGCTAGAGATCATTTTGCGGGTTTTAACGAGCAGTACTTC. Amino acids: CSARDHFAGFNEQYF. The rearrangement links TRBV20-1 to TRBJ2-7; tentative D call: TRBD2 (5 bases). Germline loops: CDR1 DFQATT, CDR2 SNEGSKA (reference sequence). V lost 0 bases and J 5 bases, leaving 17 bases between the germline ends. The CDR3 runs to 15 residues.

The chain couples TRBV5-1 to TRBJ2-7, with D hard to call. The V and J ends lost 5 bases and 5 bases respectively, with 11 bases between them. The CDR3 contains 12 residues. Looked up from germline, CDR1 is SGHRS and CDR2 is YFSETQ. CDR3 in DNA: TGCGCCAGCAGGATGGCTGACCACGAGCAGTACTTC. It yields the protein CASRMADHEQYF.

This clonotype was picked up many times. CDR3 sequence (DNA): TGTGCCAGCAGCCTCACCGGGGGGAACACTGAAGCTTTCTTT. Protein sequence: CASSLTGGNTEAFF. The V and J genes are TRBV9 and TRBJ1-1, with TRBD1 as a possible D gene (5 bases). The CDR3 sequence is 14 residues long. V lost 4 bases, J lost 1 base, and 11 bases lay in between. Germline CDR1 and CDR2: SGDLS and YYNGEE.

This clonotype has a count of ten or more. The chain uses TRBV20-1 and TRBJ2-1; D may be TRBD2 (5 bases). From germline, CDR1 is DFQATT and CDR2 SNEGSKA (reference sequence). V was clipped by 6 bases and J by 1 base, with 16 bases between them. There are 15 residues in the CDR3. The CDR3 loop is CSASSGRVSYNEQFF. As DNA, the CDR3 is TGCAGTGCCTCAAGTGGGCGGGTTTCCTACAATGAGCAGTTCTTC.

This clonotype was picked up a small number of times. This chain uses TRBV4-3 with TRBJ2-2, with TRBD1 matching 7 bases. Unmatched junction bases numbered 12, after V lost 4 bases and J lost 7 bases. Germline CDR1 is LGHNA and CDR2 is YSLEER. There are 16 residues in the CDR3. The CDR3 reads CASSLTPGQIRGELFF. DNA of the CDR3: TGCGCCAGCAGCCTTACCCCGGGACAGATACGCGGGGAGCTGTTTTTT.

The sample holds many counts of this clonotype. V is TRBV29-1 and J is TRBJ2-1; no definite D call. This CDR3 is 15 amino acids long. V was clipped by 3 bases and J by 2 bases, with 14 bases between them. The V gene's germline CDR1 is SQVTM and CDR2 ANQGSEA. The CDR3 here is CSVDVPRNPYNEQFF. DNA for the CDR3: TGCAGCGTTGATGTCCCAAGAAACCCCTACAATGAGCAGTTCTTC.